This T cell receptor (beta chain) was obtained from a study of CD8+ T cells in alopecia areata. Study conclusions and caveats: Scalp clonality and expanded CD8+ clones among the top 100 were significantly decreased by tofacitinib. Lesional tissue from the scalp (especially in alopecia totalis/universalis) showed higher clonality than normal scalp.

As concerns this clone: The antigen remains unidentified.

Once RNA had been extracted, it was reverse transcribed into cDNA to act as the sequencing template. Using immunoSEQ multiplex PCR, the repertoire was profiled, and TCRdb retains in-frame clones only, with some absent. In the table there are roughly 190,000 clones, approximately 67% of which are singletons. The treatment denotes: oral pan-JAK inhibitor, 5-10 mg twice daily. This sample comprised CD4+ T cells sorted from blood, obtained around week 47, from a patient treated with tofacitinib. The clonotype comes from a human donor with alopecia areata.

The CDR3 protein is CASSQLPVGQGTYGYTF. The CDR3 DNA is TGTGCCAGCAGCCAACTACCGGTAGGACAGGGTACCTATGGCTACACCTTC. This rearrangement joins TRBV7-9 to TRBJ1-2, with 8 bases lining up with TRBD1. CDR3 size: 17 residues. Germline-derived CDR1 and CDR2 are SEHNR and FQNEAQ (reference sequence). V was pared by 5 bases and J by 4 bases, with 15 bases of the junction left unmatched. Full variable domain (rest looked up from reference TRBV7-9 and TRBJ1-2): DTGVSQNPRHKITKRGQNVTFRCDPISEHNRLYWYRQTLGQGPEFLTYFQNEAQLEKSRLLSDRFSAERPKGSFSTLEIQRTEQGDSAMYLCASSQLPVGQGTYGYTFGSGTRLTVV.